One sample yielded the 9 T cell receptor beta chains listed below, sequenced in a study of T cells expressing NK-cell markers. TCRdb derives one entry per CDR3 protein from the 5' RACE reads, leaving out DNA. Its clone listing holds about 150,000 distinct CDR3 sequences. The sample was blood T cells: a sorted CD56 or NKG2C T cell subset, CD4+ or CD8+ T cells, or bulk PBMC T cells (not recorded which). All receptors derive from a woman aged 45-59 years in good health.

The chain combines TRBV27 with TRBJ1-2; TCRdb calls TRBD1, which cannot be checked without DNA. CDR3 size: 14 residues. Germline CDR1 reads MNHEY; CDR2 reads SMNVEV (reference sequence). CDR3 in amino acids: CASSPGGDLYGYTF.

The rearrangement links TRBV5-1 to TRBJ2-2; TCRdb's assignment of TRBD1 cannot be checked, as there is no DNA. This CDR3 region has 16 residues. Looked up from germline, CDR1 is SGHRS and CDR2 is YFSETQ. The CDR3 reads CASSSLGVLGTGELFF.

This chain's CDR3 is CASSLGLVGYNEQFF. This chain connects TRBV5-6 to TRBJ2-1; TCRdb designates TRBD2, a call that cannot be tested without DNA. In germline, CDR1 is SGHDT, CDR2 YYEEEE. This CDR3 is 15 amino acids long.

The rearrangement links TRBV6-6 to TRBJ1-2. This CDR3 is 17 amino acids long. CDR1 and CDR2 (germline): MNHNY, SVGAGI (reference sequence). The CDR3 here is CASSLHPLGESIDGYTF.

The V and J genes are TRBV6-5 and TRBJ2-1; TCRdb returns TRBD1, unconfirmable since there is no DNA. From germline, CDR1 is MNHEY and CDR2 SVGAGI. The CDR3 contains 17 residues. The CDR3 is CASSTGIHRGIYNEQFF.

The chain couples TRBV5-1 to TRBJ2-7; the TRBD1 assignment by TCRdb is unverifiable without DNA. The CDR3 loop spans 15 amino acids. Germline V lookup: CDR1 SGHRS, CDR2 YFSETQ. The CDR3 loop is CASRLGQNPSYEQYF.

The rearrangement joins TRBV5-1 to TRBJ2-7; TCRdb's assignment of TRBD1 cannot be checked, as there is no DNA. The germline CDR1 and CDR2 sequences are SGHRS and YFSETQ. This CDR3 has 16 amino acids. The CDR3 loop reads CASSLGLGGEGYEQYF.

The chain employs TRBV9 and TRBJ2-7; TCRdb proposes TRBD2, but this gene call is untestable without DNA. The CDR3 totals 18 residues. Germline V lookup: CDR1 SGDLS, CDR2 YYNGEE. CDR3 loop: CASSVGDSGKRSYGEQYF. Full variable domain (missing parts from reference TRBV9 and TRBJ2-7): DSGVTQTPKHLITATGQRVTLRCSPRSGDLSVYWYQQSLDQGLQFLIQYYNGEERAKGNILERFSAQQFPDLHSELNLSSLELGDSALYFCASSVGDSGKRSYGEQYFGPGTRLTVT.

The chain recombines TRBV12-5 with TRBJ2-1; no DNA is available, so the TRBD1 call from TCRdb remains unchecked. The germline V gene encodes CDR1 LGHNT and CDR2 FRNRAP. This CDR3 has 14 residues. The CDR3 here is CASGLEGGYNEQFF.